This is a list of T cell receptor beta chains from one sample in a study of blood T cell repertoires in COVID-19. The method was immunoSEQ multiplex PCR; TCRdb's version includes in-frame clones alone and lacks a portion of them. This sample has approximately 150,000 clones; approximately 87% occur once, and the top ten carry approximately 35%. Material for sequencing was peripheral blood. The origin of the receptors is a man in his forties or fifties who had recovered from COVID-19. Both conserved end residues are part of each CDR3. The D gene is left open where the match is weak. A clone size is listed for some rows: how often the clone was seen (once, few, many), or a class if it is expanded.

NA	TRBJ2-7	TRBV12-3/TRBV12-4	NA	CASSRDNYEQYF	TGTGCCAGCAGTCGGGACAACTACGAGCAGTACTTC
NA	TRBJ1-1	TRBV19	NA	CASSKPRGARTEAFF	TGTGCCAGTAGCAAGCCCCGGGGGGCGCGTACTGAAGCTTTCTTT
TRBD2	TRBJ2-3	TRBV7-2	once	CASSPRLAGGRADTQYF	TGTGCCAGCAGCCCACGTCTAGCGGGGGGGAGAGCAGATACGCAGTATTTT
TRBD2	TRBJ2-1	TRBV11-2	NA	CASSLEGGGAMEQFF	TGTGCCAGCAGCTTAGAGGGCGGGGGGGCAATGGAGCAGTTCTTC
TRBD1	TRBJ1-5	TRBV13	NA	CASSLGTGGNSNQPQHF	TGTGCCAGCAGCTTGGGGACAGGGGGAAATAGCAATCAGCCCCAGCATTTT
NA	TRBJ1-3	TRBV4-1	few	CASSQEKRLSGNTIYF	TGCGCCAGCAGCCAAGAAAAGAGGCTCTCTGGAAACACCATATATTTT
TRBD2	TRBJ2-1	TRBV6-2/TRBV6-3	once	CASSPLAGGSIKEQFF	TGTGCCAGCAGTCCCCTGGCGGGGGGCTCTATTAAGGAGCAGTTCTTC
NA	TRBJ2-7	TRBV25-1	NA	CASSEAGSTYEQYF	TGTGCCAGCAGTGAAGCGGGGTCTACCTACGAGCAGTACTTC
TRBD2	TRBJ2-1	TRBV11-2	NA	CASSPTLSGGAKSHEQFF	TGTGCCAGCAGCCCGACCCTTAGCGGGGGGGCCAAATCCCATGAGCAGTTCTTC
TRBD2	TRBJ2-3	TRBV3-1/TRBV3-2	NA	CASSQGPSGGAPDTQYF	TGTGCCAGCAGCCAAGGTCCTAGCGGGGGGGCTCCAGATACGCAGTATTTT
TRBD2	TRBJ2-5	TRBV6-5	NA	CASSYGGGARTQYF	TGTGCCAGCAGTTACGGCGGGGGGGCGCGGACCCAGTACTTC
TRBD2	TRBJ2-3	TRBV20-1	few	CSASASGLDYTDTQYF	TGCAGTGCTAGTGCGTCCGGACTAGACTATACAGATACGCAGTATTTT
NA	TRBJ1-2	TRBV11-2	NA	CASSLNRANYGYTF	TGTGCCAGCAGCTTGAACAGGGCAAACTATGGCTACACCTTC
NA	TRBJ1-2	TRBV7-8	NA	CASSLALGRGYGYTF	TGTGCCAGCAGCTTAGCTCTAGGGAGGGGATATGGCTACACCTTC
TRBD1	TRBJ1-1	TRBV18	NA	CASSPRGQENTEAFF	TGTGCCAGCTCACCAAGGGGACAGGAGAACACTGAAGCTTTCTTT
NA	TRBJ1-1	TRBV5-1	NA	CASSQTQSRETAFF	TGCGCCAGCAGCCAGACCCAATCGAGGGAAACGGCTTTCTTT
TRBD1	TRBJ1-1	TRBV5-1	NA	CASSTSGTGVTEAFF	TGCGCCAGCAGCACCTCCGGGACAGGGGTTACTGAAGCTTTCTTT
NA	TRBJ2-5	TRBV5-1	NA	CASSLTDLPQETQYF	TGCGCCAGCAGCCTAACGGACTTACCCCAAGAGACCCAGTACTTC
TRBD1	TRBJ1-1	TRBV2	NA	CASRMDRRNTEAFF	TGTGCCAGCAGAATGGACAGGAGGAACACTGAAGCTTTCTTT
TRBD1	TRBJ2-7	TRBV6-5	NA	CASSYQDRGEQYF	TGTGCCAGCAGTTACCAGGACAGGGGCGAGCAGTACTTC
TRBD1	TRBJ2-6	TRBV2	NA	CASRATGIYSGANVLTF	TGTGCCAGCAGAGCGACAGGGATCTACTCTGGGGCCAACGTCCTGACTTTC
NA	TRBJ1-4	TRBV19	NA	CASSIDRASEKLFF	TGTGCCAGTAGTATAGACAGGGCAAGTGAAAAACTGTTTTTT
TRBD1	TRBJ2-7	TRBV9	NA	CASSVGTGGTYEQYF	TGTGCCAGCAGCGTAGGAACAGGGGGAACCTACGAGCAGTACTTC
NA	TRBJ1-2	TRBV5-1	NA	CASSLARRGNYGYTF	TGCGCCAGCAGCTTGGCCCGGCGGGGTAACTATGGCTACACCTTC
TRBD1	TRBJ2-2	TRBV19	NA	CASSIADRGLIGELFF	TGTGCCAGTAGTATCGCGGACAGGGGGCTCATCGGGGAGCTGTTTTTT
NA	TRBJ1-2	TRBV7-3	NA	CASSLTLGTGYGYTF	TGTGCCAGCAGCTTAACGCTTGGAACAGGGTACGGCTACACCTTC
NA	TRBJ1-3	TRBV13	NA	CASSSPTGPRAGGNTIYF	TGTGCCAGCAGCTCTCCGACAGGACCAAGAGCTGGCGGAAACACCATATATTTT
NA	TRBJ1-6	TRBV5-8	NA	CASSLAGGPLHF	TGTGCCAGCAGCTTGGCGGGGGGACCCCTCCACTTT
NA	TRBJ1-2	TRBV27	NA	CASSSTMTPGHSNYGYTF	TGTGCCAGCAGTTCAACGATGACCCCGGGACATTCGAACTATGGCTACACCTTC
TRBD1	TRBJ1-1	TRBV27	NA	CASRTRTGQNTEAFF	TGTGCCAGCAGGACCCGGACAGGGCAGAATACTGAAGCTTTCTTT
TRBD1	TRBJ1-3	TRBV2	once	CASKLQGIVGNTIYF	TGTGCCAGCAAATTACAGGGGATTGTGGGAAACACCATATATTTT
NA	TRBJ1-1	TRBV9	NA	CASSVFGQSEAFF	TGTGCCAGCAGCGTATTTGGACAGTCTGAAGCTTTCTTT
NA	TRBJ2-1	TRBV28	NA	CASSLVSGVPYNEQFF	TGTGCCAGCAGTTTAGTCTCTGGAGTTCCCTACAATGAGCAGTTCTTC
NA	TRBJ2-5	TRBV30	NA	CAWGQGSETQYF	TGTGCCTGGGGGCAGGGAAGTGAGACCCAGTACTTC
TRBD1	TRBJ1-1	TRBV4-2	NA	CASSPQTKTGWNTEAFF	TGTGCCAGCAGCCCCCAAACGAAGACAGGGTGGAACACTGAAGCTTTCTTT
TRBD1	TRBJ1-4	TRBV10-3	NA	CATQGATNEKLFF	TGTGCCACCCAGGGGGCAACTAATGAAAAACTGTTTTTT
NA	TRBJ2-3	TRBV23-1	NA	CASSQSSIDRRSTDTQYF	TGCGCCAGCAGTCAATCAAGCATCGACAGACGGTCCACAGATACGCAGTATTTT
NA	TRBJ1-4	TRBV18	NA	CASSPEGDYEKLFF	TGTGCCAGCTCACCGGAAGGGGATTATGAAAAACTGTTTTTT
TRBD1	TRBJ2-5	TRBV2	few	CASSSDRAGETQYF	TGTGCCAGCAGTTCTGACAGGGCTGGAGAGACCCAGTACTTC
NA	TRBJ2-1	TRBV5-1	few	CASSLGGPGQFF	TGCGCCAGCAGCTTGGGAGGCCCTGGGCAGTTCTTC
NA	TRBJ2-5	TRBV6-1	few	CASSEASGEKETQYF	TGTGCCAGCAGTGAAGCGTCGGGGGAAAAAGAGACCCAGTACTTC
NA	TRBJ2-3	TRBV29-1	NA	CSVDGGTTDTQYF	TGCAGCGTTGATGGGGGCACAACAGATACGCAGTATTTT
TRBD1	TRBJ2-7	TRBV27	many	CASSQPGQSLYEQYF	TGTGCCAGCAGCCAACCGGGACAGAGTCTCTACGAGCAGTACTTC
NA	TRBJ1-1	TRBV7-9	NA	CASTSTGNTEAFF	TGTGCCAGCACCTCGACAGGGAACACTGAAGCTTTCTTT
TRBD1	TRBJ1-2	TRBV6-5	NA	CASRRQGRYGYTF	TGTGCCAGCAGGCGACAGGGACGCTATGGCTACACCTTC
NA	TRBJ2-1	TRBV7-9	NA	CASSLEGGAYNEQFF	TGTGCCAGCAGCTTAGAAGGGGGGGCCTACAATGAGCAGTTCTTC
TRBD1	TRBJ2-1	TRBV29-1	once	CSVEERWTGTEQFF	TGCAGCGTTGAAGAACGGTGGACAGGGACTGAGCAGTTCTTC
NA	TRBJ1-2	TRBV5-4	few	CASSPRRGGDYGYTF	TGTGCCAGCAGTCCTCGACGGGGGGGAGACTATGGCTACACCTTC
NA	TRBJ1-5	TRBV6-5	NA	CASSREVFQPQHF	TGTGCCAGCAGTCGGGAGGTTTTTCAGCCCCAGCATTTT
NA	TRBJ2-7	TRBV6-4	NA	CASSAAGSGDEQYF	TGTGCCAGCAGTGCCGCCGGGTCAGGGGACGAGCAGTACTTC
TRBD2	TRBJ2-7	TRBV5-1	NA	CASSPGLVGEQYF	TGCGCCAGCAGCCCCGGACTAGTAGGCGAGCAGTACTTC
TRBD2	TRBJ2-4	TRBV19	NA	CASNGLAGGYIQYF	TGTGCCAGTAACGGACTAGCGGGGGGTTACATTCAGTACTTC
NA	TRBJ2-2	TRBV4-3	NA	CASSRASRGPEGPPGELFF	TGCGCCAGCAGCCGCGCCTCGCGGGGGCCCGAGGGCCCTCCCGGGGAGCTGTTTTTT
TRBD1	TRBJ2-7	TRBV6-5	NA	CASIFPGTGASEQYF	TGTGCCAGCATTTTCCCCGGGACAGGGGCCTCCGAGCAGTACTTC
NA	TRBJ1-5	TRBV5-6	NA	CASSPGHLTGQPQHF	TGTGCCAGCAGCCCGGGACATCTGACGGGCCAGCCCCAGCATTTT
NA	TRBJ1-5	TRBV6-5	NA	CASSRTVSNQPQHF	TGTGCCAGCAGTAGGACAGTTAGCAATCAGCCCCAGCATTTT
NA	TRBJ1-1	TRBV5-1	few	CASSPGRRVGLNTEAFF	TGCGCCAGCAGCCCCGGACGCAGGGTGGGGTTGAACACTGAAGCTTTCTTT
TRBD2	TRBJ2-5	TRBV18	NA	CASSLLAGGTLQETQYF	TGTGCCAGCTCTCTACTAGCGGGGGGTACCCTCCAAGAGACCCAGTACTTC
TRBD2	TRBJ2-5	TRBV7-2	NA	CASSLAGGGVQETQYF	TGTGCCAGCAGCTTAGCTGGCGGGGGGGTCCAAGAGACCCAGTACTTC